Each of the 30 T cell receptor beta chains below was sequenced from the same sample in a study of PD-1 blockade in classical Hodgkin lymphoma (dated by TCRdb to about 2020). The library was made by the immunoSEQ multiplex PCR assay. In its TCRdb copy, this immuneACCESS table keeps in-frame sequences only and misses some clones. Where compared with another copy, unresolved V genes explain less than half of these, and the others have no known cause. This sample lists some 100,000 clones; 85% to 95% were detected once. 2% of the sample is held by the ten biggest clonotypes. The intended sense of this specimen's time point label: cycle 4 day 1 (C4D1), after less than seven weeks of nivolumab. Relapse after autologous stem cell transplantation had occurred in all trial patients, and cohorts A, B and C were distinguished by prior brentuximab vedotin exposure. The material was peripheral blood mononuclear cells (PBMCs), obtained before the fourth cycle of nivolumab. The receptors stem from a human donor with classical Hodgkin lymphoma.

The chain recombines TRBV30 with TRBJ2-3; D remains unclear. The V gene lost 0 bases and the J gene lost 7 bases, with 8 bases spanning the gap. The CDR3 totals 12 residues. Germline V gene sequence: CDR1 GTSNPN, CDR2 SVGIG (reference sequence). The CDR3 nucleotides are TGTGCCTGGAGTGTACCCCCTCATACGCAGTATTTT. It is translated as CAWSVPPHTQYF.

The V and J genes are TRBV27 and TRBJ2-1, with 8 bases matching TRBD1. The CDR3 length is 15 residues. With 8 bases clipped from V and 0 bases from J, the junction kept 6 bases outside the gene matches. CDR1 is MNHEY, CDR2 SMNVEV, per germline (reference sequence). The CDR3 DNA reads TGTGCCAGCTTAGGTACAGGGGGCTCCTACAATGAGCAGTTCTTC. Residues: CASLGTGGSYNEQFF.

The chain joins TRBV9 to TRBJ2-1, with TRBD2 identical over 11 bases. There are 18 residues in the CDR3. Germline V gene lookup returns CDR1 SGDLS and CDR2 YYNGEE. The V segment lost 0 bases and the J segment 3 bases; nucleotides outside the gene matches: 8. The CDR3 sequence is CASSVVGLAGGGYNEQFF. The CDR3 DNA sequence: TGTGCCAGCAGCGTAGTCGGGCTAGCGGGAGGTGGCTACAATGAGCAGTTCTTC.

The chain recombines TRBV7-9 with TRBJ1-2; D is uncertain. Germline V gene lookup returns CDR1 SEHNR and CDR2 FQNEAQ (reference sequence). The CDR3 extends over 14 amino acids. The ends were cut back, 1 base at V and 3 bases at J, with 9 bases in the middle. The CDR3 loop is CASSLEVGYYGYTF. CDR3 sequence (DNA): TGTGCCAGCAGCTTAGAGGTGGGATACTATGGCTACACCTTC. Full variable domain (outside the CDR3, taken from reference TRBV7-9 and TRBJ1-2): DTGVSQNPRHKITKRGQNVTFRCDPISEHNRLYWYRQTLGQGPEFLTYFQNEAQLEKSRLLSDRFSAERPKGSFSTLEIQRTEQGDSAMYLCASSLEVGYYGYTFGSGTRLTVV.

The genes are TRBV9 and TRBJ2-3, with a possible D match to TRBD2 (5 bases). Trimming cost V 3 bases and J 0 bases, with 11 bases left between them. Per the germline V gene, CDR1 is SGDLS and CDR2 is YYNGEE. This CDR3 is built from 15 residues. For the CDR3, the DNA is TGTGCCAGCAGCGCCCCGGGATCTAGCACAGATACGCAGTATTTT. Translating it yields CASSAPGSSTDTQYF.

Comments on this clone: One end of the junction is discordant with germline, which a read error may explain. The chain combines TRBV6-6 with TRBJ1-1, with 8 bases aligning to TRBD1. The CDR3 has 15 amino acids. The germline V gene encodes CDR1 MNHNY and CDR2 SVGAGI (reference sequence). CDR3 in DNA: TGTGCCAGCAGTAACTCCAGGGGGCCGGGGATTGAAGCTTTCTTT. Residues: CASSNSRGPGIEAFF.

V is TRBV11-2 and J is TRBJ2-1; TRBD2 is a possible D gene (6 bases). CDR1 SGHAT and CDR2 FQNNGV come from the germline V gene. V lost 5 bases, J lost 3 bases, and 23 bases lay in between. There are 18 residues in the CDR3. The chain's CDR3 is CASSLEGRVWGLYNEQFF. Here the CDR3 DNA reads TGTGCCAGCAGCCTGGAGGGCAGGGTGTGGGGACTCTACAATGAGCAGTTCTTC.

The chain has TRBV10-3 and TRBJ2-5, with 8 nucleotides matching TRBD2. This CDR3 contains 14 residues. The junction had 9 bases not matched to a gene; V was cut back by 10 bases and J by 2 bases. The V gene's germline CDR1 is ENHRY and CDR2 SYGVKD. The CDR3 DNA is TGTGCCACGAAACCGGGACTAGAGCAAGAGACCCAGTACTTC. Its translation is CATKPGLEQETQYF.

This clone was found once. CDR3 amino acids: CASSVAAGGYTGELFF. CDR3 sequence (DNA): TGTGCCAGCAGCGTTGCAGCGGGAGGGTATACCGGGGAGCTGTTTTTT. The chain couples TRBV9 to TRBJ2-2; TRBD2 agrees at 10 bases. V gave up 2 bases and J gave up 5 bases; unmatched junction bases: 6. This CDR3 region has 16 residues. In germline, CDR1 is SGDLS, CDR2 YYNGEE.

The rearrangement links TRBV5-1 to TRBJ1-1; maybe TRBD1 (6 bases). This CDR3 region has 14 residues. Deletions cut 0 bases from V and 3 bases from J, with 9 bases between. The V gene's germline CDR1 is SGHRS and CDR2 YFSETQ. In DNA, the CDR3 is TGCGCCAGCAGCTTGGGTGGGGGCTACACTGAAGCTTTCTTT. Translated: CASSLGGGYTEAFF.

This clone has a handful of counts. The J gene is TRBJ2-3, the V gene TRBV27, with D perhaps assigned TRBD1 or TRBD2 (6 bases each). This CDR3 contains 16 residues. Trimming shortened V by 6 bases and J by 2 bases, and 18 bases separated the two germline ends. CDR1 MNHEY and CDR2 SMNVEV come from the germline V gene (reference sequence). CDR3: CASRLRGLLSTDTQYF. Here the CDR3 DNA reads TGTGCCAGCAGACTCCGGGGGCTCCTCTCCACAGATACGCAGTATTTT.

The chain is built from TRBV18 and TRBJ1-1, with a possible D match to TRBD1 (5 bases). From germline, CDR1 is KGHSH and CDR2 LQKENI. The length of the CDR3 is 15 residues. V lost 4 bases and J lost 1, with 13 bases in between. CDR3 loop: CASSRTPTSNTEAFF. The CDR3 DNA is TGTGCCAGCTCACGGACACCCACGTCGAACACTGAAGCTTTCTTT.

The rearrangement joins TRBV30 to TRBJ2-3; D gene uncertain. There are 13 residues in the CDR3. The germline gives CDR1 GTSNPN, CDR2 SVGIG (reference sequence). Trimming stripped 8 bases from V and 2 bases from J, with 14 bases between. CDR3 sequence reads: CARTRPNTDTQYF. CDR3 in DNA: TGTGCCCGTACACGGCCAAACACAGATACGCAGTATTTT.

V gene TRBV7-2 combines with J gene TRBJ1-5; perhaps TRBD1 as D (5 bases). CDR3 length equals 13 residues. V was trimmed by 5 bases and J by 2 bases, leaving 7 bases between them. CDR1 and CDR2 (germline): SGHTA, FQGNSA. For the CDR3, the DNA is TGTGCCAGCAGCGAGACAGGCAATCAGCCCCAGCATTTT. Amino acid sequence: CASSETGNQPQHF.

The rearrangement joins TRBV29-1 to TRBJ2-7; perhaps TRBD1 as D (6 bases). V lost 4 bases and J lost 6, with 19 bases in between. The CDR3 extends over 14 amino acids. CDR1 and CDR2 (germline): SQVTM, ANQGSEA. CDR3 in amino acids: CSVGNLQGYAEQYF. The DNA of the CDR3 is TGCAGCGTTGGAAACCTTCAGGGGTATGCCGAGCAGTACTTC.

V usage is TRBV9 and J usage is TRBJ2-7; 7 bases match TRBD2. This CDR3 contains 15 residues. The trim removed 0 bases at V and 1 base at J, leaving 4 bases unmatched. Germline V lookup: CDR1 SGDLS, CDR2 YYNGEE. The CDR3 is CASSVGLADSYEQYF. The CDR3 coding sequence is TGTGCCAGCAGCGTAGGTCTAGCGGATTCCTACGAGCAGTACTTC.

The CDR3 region has the DNA TGTGCCAGCAGCTTAGATTCAGGAGGTCGGTTGAACACTGAAGCTTTCTTT. Translation gives CASSLDSGGRLNTEAFF. The chain uses TRBV7-2 and TRBJ1-1; D is uncertain. The CDR3 sequence is 17 residues long. Germline CDR1 reads SGHTA; CDR2 reads FQGNSA. V lost 1 base to trimming and J lost 0 bases, with 15 bases between them.

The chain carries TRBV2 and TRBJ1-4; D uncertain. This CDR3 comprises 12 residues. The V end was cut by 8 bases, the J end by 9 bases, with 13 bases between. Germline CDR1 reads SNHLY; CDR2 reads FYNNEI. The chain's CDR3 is CASAVFPQKLFF. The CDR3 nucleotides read TGTGCCAGCGCTGTATTCCCTCAAAAACTGTTTTTT.

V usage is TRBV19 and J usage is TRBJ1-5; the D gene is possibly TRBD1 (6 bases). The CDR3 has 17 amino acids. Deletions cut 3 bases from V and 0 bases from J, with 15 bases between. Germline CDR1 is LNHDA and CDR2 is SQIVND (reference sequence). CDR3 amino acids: CASSMGWDTYSNQPQHF. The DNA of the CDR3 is TGTGCCAGTAGTATGGGCTGGGACACCTATAGCAATCAGCCCCAGCATTTT.

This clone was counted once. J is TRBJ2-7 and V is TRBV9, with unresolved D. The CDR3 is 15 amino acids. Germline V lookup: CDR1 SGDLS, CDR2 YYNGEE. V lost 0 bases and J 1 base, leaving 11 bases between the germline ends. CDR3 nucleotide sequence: TGTGCCAGCAGCGTAGGAGTACAGCCATCCTACGAGCAGTACTTC. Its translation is CASSVGVQPSYEQYF.

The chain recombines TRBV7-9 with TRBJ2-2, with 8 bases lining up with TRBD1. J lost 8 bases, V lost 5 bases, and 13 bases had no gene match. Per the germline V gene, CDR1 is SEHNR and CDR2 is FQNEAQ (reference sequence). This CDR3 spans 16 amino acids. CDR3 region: CASSTIRDRPFGELFF. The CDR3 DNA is TGTGCCAGCAGCACTATTAGGGACAGGCCTTTTGGGGAGCTGTTTTTT. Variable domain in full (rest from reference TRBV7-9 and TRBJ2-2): DTGVSQNPRHKITKRGQNVTFRCDPISEHNRLYWYRQTLGQGPEFLTYFQNEAQLEKSRLLSDRFSAERPKGSFSTLEIQRTEQGDSAMYLCASSTIRDRPFGELFFGEGSRLTVL.

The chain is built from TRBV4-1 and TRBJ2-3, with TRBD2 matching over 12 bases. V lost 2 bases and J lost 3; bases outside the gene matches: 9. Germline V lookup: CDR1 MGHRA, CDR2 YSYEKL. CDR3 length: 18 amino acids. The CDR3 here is CASSQSSGRAGRTDTQYF. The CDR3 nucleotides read TGCGCCAGCAGCCAATCTAGCGGGAGGGCCGGGCGGACAGATACGCAGTATTTT.

The CDR3 nucleotides are TGTGCCAGCAGCTTACTACAGGGGCAAGATACGCAGTATTTT. Translated: CASSLLQGQDTQYF. The V and J genes are TRBV7-3 and TRBJ2-3, with 7 bases lining up with TRBD1. Germline V gene sequence: CDR1 SGHTA, CDR2 FQGTGA. V gave up 2 bases and J gave up 5 bases; unmatched junction bases: 4. The CDR3 is 14 residues long. The whole variable domain, remainder taken from reference TRBV7-3 and TRBJ2-3, is GAGVSQTPSNKVTEKGKYVELRCDPISGHTALYWYRQSLGQGPEFLIYFQGTGAADDSGLPNDRFFAVRPEGSVSTLKIQRTERGDSAVYLCASSLLQGQDTQYFGPGTRLTVL.

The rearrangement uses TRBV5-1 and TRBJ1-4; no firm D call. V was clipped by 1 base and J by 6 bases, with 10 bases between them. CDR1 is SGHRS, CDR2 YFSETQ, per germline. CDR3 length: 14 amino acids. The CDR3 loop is CASSLTLADEKLFF. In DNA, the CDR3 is TGCGCCAGCAGCTTGACCCTGGCGGATGAAAAACTGTTTTTT.

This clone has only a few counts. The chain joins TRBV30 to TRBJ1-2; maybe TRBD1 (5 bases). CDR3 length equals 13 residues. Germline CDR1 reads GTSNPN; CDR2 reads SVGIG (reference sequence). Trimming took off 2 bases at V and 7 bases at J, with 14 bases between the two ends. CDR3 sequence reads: CAWSREDRGGYTF. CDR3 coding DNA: TGTGCCTGGAGTCGGGAGGATAGGGGTGGCTACACCTTC.

The CDR3 region is CASSPLSGNEQFF. DNA of the CDR3: TGTGCCAGCTCACCACTTAGCGGAAATGAGCAGTTCTTC. The chain has TRBV18 and TRBJ2-1; possible D gene TRBD2, 6 bases. V lost 1 base to trimming and J lost 7 bases, with 8 bases between them. Germline assignment: CDR1 KGHSH and CDR2 LQKENI. The length of the CDR3 is 13 residues. Full variable domain (rest looked up from reference TRBV18 and TRBJ2-1): NAGVMQNPRHLVRRRGQEARLRCSPMKGHSHVYWYRQLPEEGLKFMVYLQKENIIDESGMPKERFSAEFPKEGPSILRIQQVVRGDSAAYFCASSPLSGNEQFFGPGTRLTVL.

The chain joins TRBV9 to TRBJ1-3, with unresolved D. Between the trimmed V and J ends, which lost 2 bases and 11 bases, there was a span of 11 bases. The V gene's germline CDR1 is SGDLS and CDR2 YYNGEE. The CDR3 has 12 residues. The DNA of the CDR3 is TGTGCCAGCAGCGTCCCCGGGCCCGCCATATATTTT. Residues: CASSVPGPAIYF.

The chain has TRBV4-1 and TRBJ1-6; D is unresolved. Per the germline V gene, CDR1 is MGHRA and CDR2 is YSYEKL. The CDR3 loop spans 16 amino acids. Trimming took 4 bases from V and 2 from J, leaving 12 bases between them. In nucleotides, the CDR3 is TGCGCCAGCAGCCTTCTGGCGGATGCCTATAATTCACCCCTCCACTTT. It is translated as CASSLLADAYNSPLHF.

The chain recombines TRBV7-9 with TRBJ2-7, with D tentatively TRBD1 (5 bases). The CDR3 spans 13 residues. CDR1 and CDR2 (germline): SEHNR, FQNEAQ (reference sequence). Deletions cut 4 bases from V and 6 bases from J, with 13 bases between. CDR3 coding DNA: TGTGCCAGCAGCTCCGGATACAGGCTCGAGCAGTACTTC. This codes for CASSSGYRLEQYF.

CDR3 bases: TGTGCCAGCAGCTTGGGAAACAGGGCAAATGAGCAGTTCTTC. Translating it yields CASSLGNRANEQFF. The chain carries TRBV5-6 and TRBJ2-1; a possible D gene is TRBD1 (6 bases). The CDR3 has 14 amino acids. Germline values: CDR1 SGHDT, CDR2 YYEEEE. V lost 0 bases to trimming and J lost 7 bases, with 11 bases between them.